The 7 T cell receptor beta chains below were found in one sample sequenced in a study of blood T cell repertoires in COVID-19. Clones were read by immunoSEQ multiplex PCR, and TCRdb kept only the in-frame ones, dropping some. The table has 250,000 to 350,000 clones, approximately 83% seen once. Sequencing was carried out using PBMCs or T cells enriched from blood (not recorded which). These receptors were collected from a woman in her 30s who had recovered from COVID-19.

The chain has TRBV5-8 and TRBJ2-7; 8 nucleotides match TRBD1. The V and J ends lost 4 bases and 3 bases, in that order; junction bases with no gene match: 9. This CDR3 spans 15 amino acids. Per germline, CDR1 SGHTS and CDR2 YDEGEE. CDR3 region: CASSLGQGPIYEQYF. Written as DNA, the CDR3 is TGTGCCAGCAGCCTCGGACAGGGCCCTATCTACGAGCAGTACTTC.

The chain carries TRBV5-4 and TRBJ1-2; 8 nucleotides align to TRBD1. V shed 4 bases and J 7 bases; nucleotides not matched to a gene: 6. This CDR3 is built from 13 residues. The V gene's germline CDR1 is SGHNT and CDR2 YYREEE (reference sequence). CDR3 bases: TGTGCCAGCAGCCCGACAGGGGAACTTGGCTACACCTTC. Amino acid sequence: CASSPTGELGYTF.

The chain combines TRBV10-2 with TRBJ2-7, with a tentative D call TRBD1 (6 bases). Per germline, CDR1 WSHSY and CDR2 SAAADI. The CDR3 is made up of 14 amino acids. Trimming stripped 6 bases from V and 3 bases from J, with 15 bases between. The CDR3 is CASRDPDSYYEQYF. The DNA of the CDR3 is TGCGCCAGCAGAGACCCGGACAGCTACTACGAGCAGTACTTC.

The rearrangement uses TRBV7-2 and TRBJ1-2; a weak D match, TRBD1 (6 bases). CDR1 and CDR2 (germline): SGHTA, FQGNSA. V lost 7 bases to trimming and J lost 7 bases, with 16 bases between them. The CDR3 is 13 amino acids. Here the CDR3 reads CASTTTGSGGYTF. The CDR3, as DNA: TGTGCCAGCACTACAACAGGGAGTGGTGGCTACACCTTC.

This chain joins TRBV18 and TRBJ2-7; no clear D. Germline loops: CDR1 KGHSH, CDR2 LQKENI. The CDR3 runs to 13 residues. The V and J ends lost 2 bases and 1 base respectively, with 6 bases between them. The CDR3, as DNA: TGTGCCAGCTCACCAGTCCAATCCTACGAGCAGTACTTC. Its protein is CASSPVQSYEQYF. Using reference TRBV18 and TRBJ2-7 for the parts outside the CDR3, the full variable domain is NAGVMQNPRHLVRRRGQEARLRCSPMKGHSHVYWYRQLPEEGLKFMVYLQKENIIDESGMPKERFSAEFPKEGPSILRIQQVVRGDSAAYFCASSPVQSYEQYFGPGTRLTVT.

CDR3 nucleotides: TGTGCCAGCAGACAGGGCTACGAGCAGTACTTC. Encoded protein: CASRQGYEQYF. J is TRBJ2-7 and V is TRBV7-9; a possible D gene is TRBD1 (6 bases). Looked up from germline, CDR1 is SEHNR and CDR2 is FQNEAQ (reference sequence). The CDR3 length is 11 residues. Trimming took off 6 bases at V and 3 bases at J, with 6 bases between the two ends.

This clone appeared a single time. This CDR3 reads CASSFLYQGTSGGYTF. The DNA for the CDR3 is TGTGCCAGCAGTTTCCTTTATCAGGGAACTTCAGGTGGCTACACCTTC. This chain joins TRBV28 and TRBJ1-2, with D possibly TRBD1 on 5 matching bases. The germline V gene encodes CDR1 MDHEN and CDR2 SYDVKM. The CDR3 is 16 residues long. With 3 bases removed from V and 7 bases from J, the gap between germline ends came to 21 bases.